This TCR beta chain was recorded in a study of OX40 agonist ivuxolimab in advanced cancers. The overall study: Having had anti-PD-1, anti-PD-L1 or anti-CTLA-4 therapy before was allowed, and over 35% had some.

This table comes from immunoSEQ multiplex PCR, and its TCRdb copy is limited to in-frame clones, with some not included. Among 45,000 to 50,000 clones listed, 88% were seen once. The CDR3 consists of 15 residues. The V end lost 5 bases, the J end lost 1 base, and 13 bases lay between the germline ends. Germline CDR1 is SGHTA and CDR2 is FQGNSA. The chain is built from TRBV7-2 and TRBJ2-3, with D hard to call. The receptor was derived from an adult with an advanced solid tumor such as melanoma, head and neck, liver or kidney cancer. Material: CD4+ or CD8+ T cells sorted from blood, obtained in a trial of the OX40 agonist ivuxolimab. CDR3 nucleotide sequence: TGTGCCAGCAGCCCCGAGAGAGTCCGCACAGATACGCAGTATTTT. Amino acids: CASSPERVRTDTQYF.